This T cell receptor beta chain was identified during a study of blood T cell repertoires in COVID-19. Original methodology: By means of reference gene primer amplification, nucleated cell counts were estimated. TCRdb's copy holds only in-frame clones and misses some; the assay was immunoSEQ multiplex PCR. V and J calls plus clone size are reproduced from that table; the DNA served to infer D and trimming. The sample shows some 200,000 clones, 70% to 90% of them seen only once. The source of this sequence is a man in his 60s with active or convalescent COVID-19. Specimen: peripheral blood.

The CDR3 DNA reads as TGTGCCAGCAGTAGCGGGGACGCCACAGATACGCAGTATTTT. Translation: CASSSGDATDTQYF. The V and J genes are TRBV28 and TRBJ2-3, with 7 bases identical to TRBD2. Germline lookup yields CDR1 MDHEN and CDR2 SYDVKM. The CDR3 contains 14 residues. The V segment lost 5 bases and the J segment 2 bases; nucleotides outside the gene matches: 4.